The text below deals with one T cell receptor (beta chain). This entry belongs to a study of blood T cell repertoires in COVID-19. Study details: Acute and convalescent COVID-19 specimens originated in the United States, Italy and Spain. Sources were T cells, B-cell-depleted T cells, or PBMCs; the material itself was cDNA or gDNA.

The CDR3 is 16 residues long. Per the germline V gene, CDR1 is MNHEY and CDR2 is SVGEGT. Deletions cut 2 bases from V and 2 bases from J, with 14 bases between. In the original analysis: Scientists estimated how many nucleated cells there were by amplifying reference gene primers. Here immunoSEQ multiplex PCR was the method, and the copy in TCRdb shows in-frame clones only, minus some. V, J and clone size reflect that table, while D and trimming were determined from the DNA. The sample carries some 100,000 clones, around 90% recorded once. The chain uses TRBV6-2 or TRBV6-3 and TRBJ2-3, with TRBD2 as a possible D gene (6 bases). The sequencing sample was made of peripheral blood. The clonotype comes from a human donor with active COVID-19. The donor label of this sample is uncertain. CDR3 amino acids: CASSYEDYFNTDTQYF. The CDR3 DNA reads TGTGCCAGCAGTTACGAGGACTACTTTAACACAGATACGCAGTATTTT.